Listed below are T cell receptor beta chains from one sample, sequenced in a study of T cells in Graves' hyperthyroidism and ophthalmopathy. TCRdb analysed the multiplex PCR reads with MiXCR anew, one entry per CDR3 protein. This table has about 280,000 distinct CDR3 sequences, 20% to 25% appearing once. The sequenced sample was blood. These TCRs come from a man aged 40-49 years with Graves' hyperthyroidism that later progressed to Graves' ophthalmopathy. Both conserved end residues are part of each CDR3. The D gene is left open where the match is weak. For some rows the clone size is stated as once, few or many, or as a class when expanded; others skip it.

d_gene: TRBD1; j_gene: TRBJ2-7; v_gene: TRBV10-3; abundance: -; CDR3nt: TGTGCCATCAGGGGGGACAGGGGAGGGCAGCAGTACTTC; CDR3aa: CAIRGDRGGQQYF
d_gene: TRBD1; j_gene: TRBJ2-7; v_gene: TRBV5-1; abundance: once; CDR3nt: TGCGCCAGCAGGAGCCCGGGACAGGGGGTTCATGAGCAGTACTTC; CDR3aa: CASRSPGQGVHEQYF
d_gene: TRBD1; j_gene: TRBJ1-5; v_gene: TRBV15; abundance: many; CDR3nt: TGTGCCACCAGCAGAGAGATGCCGTTCGTTGGACAGGGCAATCAGCCCCAGCATTTT; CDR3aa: CATSREMPFVGQGNQPQHF
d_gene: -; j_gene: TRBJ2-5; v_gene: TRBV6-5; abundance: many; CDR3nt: TGTGCCAGCAGTCACCCCGTGGACAGGTGGGGGGATACCCAGTACTTC; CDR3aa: CASSHPVDRWGDTQYF
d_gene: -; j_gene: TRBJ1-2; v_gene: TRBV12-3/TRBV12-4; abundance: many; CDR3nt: TGTGCCAGCAGTCCACCAAAAGGTGGCTACACCTTC; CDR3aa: CASSPPKGGYTF
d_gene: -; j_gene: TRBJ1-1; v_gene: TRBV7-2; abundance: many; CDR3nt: TGTGCCAGCAGCTTATACAGGACTAACACTGAAGCTTTCTTT; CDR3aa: CASSLYRTNTEAFF
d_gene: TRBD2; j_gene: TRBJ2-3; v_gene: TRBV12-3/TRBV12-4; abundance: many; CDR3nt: TGTGCCAGCAGTTTAAGTCTAGCGGGAGTAGATACGCAGTATTTT; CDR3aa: CASSLSLAGVDTQYF
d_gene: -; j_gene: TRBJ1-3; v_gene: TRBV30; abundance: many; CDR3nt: TGTGCCTGGATGTGGAGTAGCTCTGGAAACACCATATATTTT; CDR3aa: CAWMWSSSGNTIYF
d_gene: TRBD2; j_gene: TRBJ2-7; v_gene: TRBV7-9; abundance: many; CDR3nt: TGTGCCATTCCCCGGACTAGCGGGACCTACGAGCAGTACTTC; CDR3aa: CAIPRTSGTYEQYF
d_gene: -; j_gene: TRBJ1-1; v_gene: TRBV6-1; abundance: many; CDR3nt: TGTGCCAGCAGTGAAGAGACGGTGGAAGCTTTCTTT; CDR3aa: CASSEETVEAFF
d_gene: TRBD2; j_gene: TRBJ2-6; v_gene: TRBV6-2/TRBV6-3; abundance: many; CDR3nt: TGTGCCAGCACCAGACTAGCGGCCCGCTCTGGGGCCAACGCCCTGACTTTC; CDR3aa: CASTRLAARSGANALTF
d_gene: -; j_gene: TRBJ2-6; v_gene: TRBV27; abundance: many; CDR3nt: TGTGCCAGCAGTTTGAAGGGGACTGGGGCCAACGTCCTGACTTTC; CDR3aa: CASSLKGTGANVLTF
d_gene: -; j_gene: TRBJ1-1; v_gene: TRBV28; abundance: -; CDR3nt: TGTGCCAGCAGTTTACTCCAGTCCAGGGTGAACACTGAAGCTTTCTTT; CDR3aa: CASSLLQSRVNTEAFF
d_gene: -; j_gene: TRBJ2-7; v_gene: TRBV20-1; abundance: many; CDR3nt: TGCAGTGCTAGTCACCGCGAGGGATACGAGCAGTACTTC; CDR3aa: CSASHREGYEQYF
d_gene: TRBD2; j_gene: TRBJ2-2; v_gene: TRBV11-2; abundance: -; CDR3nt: TGTGCCAGCAGTTCTCAGGGAGCGGGAAAGACCGGGGAGCTGTTTTTT; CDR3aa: CASSSQGAGKTGELFF
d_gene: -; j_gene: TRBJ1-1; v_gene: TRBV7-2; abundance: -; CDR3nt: TGTGCCAGCAGCCTGCCCGTTCGGCCTGAAGCTTTCTTT; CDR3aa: CASSLPVRPEAFF
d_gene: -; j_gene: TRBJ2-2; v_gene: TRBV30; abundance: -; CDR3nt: TGTGCCTGGAAAGGGGGGCTTGGCGGGGAGCTGTTTTTT; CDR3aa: CAWKGGLGGELFF
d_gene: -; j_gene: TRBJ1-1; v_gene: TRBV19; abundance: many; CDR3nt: TGTGCCAGTAGTATAGATCGGACAGTCCGGAAGACTGAAGCTTTCTTT; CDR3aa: CASSIDRTVRKTEAFF
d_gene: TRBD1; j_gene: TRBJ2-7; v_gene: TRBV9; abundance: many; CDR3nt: TGTGCCAGCAGCCCAATAGGGACAGGCTCCTACGAGCAGTACTTC; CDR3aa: CASSPIGTGSYEQYF
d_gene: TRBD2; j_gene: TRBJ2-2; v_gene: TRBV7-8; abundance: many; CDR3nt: TGTGCCAGCCGCCAGGGCCGCGGGAGAGGTCCGAACACCGGGGAGCTGTTTTTT; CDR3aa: CASRQGRGRGPNTGELFF
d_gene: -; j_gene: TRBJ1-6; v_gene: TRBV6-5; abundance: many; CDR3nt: TGTGCCAGCAGTTACCCCCGGACCTCACTCCTCCACTTT; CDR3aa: CASSYPRTSLLHF
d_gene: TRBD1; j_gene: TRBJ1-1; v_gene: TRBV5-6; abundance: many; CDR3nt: TGTGCCAGCAACAGGGACAGTGAAGCTTTCTTT; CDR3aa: CASNRDSEAFF
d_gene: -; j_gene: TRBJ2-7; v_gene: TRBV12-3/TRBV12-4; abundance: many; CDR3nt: TGTGCCAGCGTCAAGGAGAGGGGGACTGTAAACGAGCAGTACTTC; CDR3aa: CASVKERGTVNEQYF
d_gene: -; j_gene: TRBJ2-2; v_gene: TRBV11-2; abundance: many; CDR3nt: TGTGCCAGCAGCTTATTTTGGGGGGCGAACACCGGGGAGCTGTTTTTT; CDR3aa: CASSLFWGANTGELFF
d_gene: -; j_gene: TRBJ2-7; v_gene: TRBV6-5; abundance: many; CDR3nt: TGTGCCAGCAGTTCACCGGGACGCGAAGTCTACGAGCAGTACTTC; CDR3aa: CASSSPGREVYEQYF
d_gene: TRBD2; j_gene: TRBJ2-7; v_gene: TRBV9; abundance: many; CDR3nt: TGTGCCAGCAGCGTAGTTCCTAGCGGGAACTCCTACGAGCAGTACTTC; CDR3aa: CASSVVPSGNSYEQYF
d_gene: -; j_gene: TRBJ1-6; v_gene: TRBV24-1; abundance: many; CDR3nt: TGTGCCACCAGTGATTCAGGCAATTCACCCCTCCACTTT; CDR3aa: CATSDSGNSPLHF
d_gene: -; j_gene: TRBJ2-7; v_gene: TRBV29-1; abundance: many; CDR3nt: TGCACCGCCGGCCGTTCTGACTACGAGCAGTACTTC; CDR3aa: CTAGRSDYEQYF
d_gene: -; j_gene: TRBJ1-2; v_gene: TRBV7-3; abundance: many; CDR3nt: TGTGCCAGCAGCTTAACTCCCGGGGCTGGCTACACCTTC; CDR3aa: CASSLTPGAGYTF
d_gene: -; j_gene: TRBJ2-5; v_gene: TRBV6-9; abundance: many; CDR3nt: TGTGCCACCATGGAACGGCAGACCCAGTACTTC; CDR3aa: CATMERQTQYF
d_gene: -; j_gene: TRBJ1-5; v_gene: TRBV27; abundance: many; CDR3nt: TGTGCCAGCAGGTTCGCGGGAAGCAATCAGCCCCAGCATTTT; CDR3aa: CASRFAGSNQPQHF
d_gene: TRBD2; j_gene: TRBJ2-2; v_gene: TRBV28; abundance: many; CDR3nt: TGTGCCAGCAGCCGTAGCGGGAGCGTGACCGGGGAGCTGTTTTTT; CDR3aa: CASSRSGSVTGELFF
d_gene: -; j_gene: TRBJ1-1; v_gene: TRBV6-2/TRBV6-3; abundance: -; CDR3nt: TGTGCCAGCAGCCCCCACAGGGCCTGGAACACTGAAGCTTTCTTT; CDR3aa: CASSPHRAWNTEAFF
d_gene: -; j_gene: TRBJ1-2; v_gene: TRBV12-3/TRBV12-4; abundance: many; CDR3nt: TGTGCCAGCAGTCCGTTGGGGGGATTTGGCTACACCTTC; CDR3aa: CASSPLGGFGYTF
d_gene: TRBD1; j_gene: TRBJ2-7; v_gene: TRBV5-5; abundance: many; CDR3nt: TGTGCCAGCAGCCCTTATAAGGGGACAGCGAACTACGAGCAGTACTTC; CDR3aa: CASSPYKGTANYEQYF
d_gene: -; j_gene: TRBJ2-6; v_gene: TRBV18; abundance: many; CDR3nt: TGTGCCAGCTCACCCGATTCAGTGACGGCCAACGTCCTGACTTTC; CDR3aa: CASSPDSVTANVLTF
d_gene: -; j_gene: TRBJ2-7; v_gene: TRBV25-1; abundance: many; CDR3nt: TGTGCCAGCACCACACTCATCGGGGTAACTGGAACCGTAGGAAATAGCTACGAGCAGTACTTC; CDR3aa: CASTTLIGVTGTVGNSYEQYF
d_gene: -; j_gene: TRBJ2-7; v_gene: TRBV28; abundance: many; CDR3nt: TGTGCCAGCAGTTTACGCTGGGGCTACGAGCAGTACTTC; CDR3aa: CASSLRWGYEQYF
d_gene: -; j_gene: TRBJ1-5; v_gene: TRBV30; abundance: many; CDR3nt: TGTGCCTGGAGGAGGGCAGGGGTGGATCAGCCCCAGCATTTT; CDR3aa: CAWRRAGVDQPQHF
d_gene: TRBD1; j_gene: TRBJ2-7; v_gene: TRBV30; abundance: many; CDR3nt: TGTGCCTGGAGTGAGACGCGTCCGGGACAGGGGGGTGTAAGCGAGCAGTACTTC; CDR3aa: CAWSETRPGQGGVSEQYF
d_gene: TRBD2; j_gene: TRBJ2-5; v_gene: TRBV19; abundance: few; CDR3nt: TGTGCCAGTAGACAAGCGGGGATCCAAGAGACCCAGTACTTC; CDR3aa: CASRQAGIQETQYF
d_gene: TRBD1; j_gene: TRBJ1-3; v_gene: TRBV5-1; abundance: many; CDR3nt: TGCGCCAGCAGCAGAACCCCGGGACAGCGATCTGGAAACACCATATATTTT; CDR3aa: CASSRTPGQRSGNTIYF
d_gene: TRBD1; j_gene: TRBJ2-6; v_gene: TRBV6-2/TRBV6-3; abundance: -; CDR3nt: TGTGCCAGCAGTTCCCGGACAGGGATTTTATCTGGGGCCAACGTCCTGACTTTC; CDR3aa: CASSSRTGILSGANVLTF
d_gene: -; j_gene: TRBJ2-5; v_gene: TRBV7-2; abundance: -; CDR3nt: TGTGCCAGCAGCGCGGCCAACCAAGGGACCCAGTACTTC; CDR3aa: CASSAANQGTQYF
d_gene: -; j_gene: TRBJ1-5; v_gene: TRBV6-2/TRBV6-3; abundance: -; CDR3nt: TGTGCCAGCTTAGGACCCAGCAATCAGCCCCAGCATTTT; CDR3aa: CASLGPSNQPQHF
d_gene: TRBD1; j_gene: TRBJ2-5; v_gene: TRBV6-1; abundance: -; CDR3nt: TGTGCCAGCAGAACAGTAGACAGGGGACAAGAGACCCAGTACTTC; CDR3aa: CASRTVDRGQETQYF
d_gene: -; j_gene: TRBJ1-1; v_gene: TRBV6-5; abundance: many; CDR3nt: TGTGCCGGCCGGGACACCGGATCGGGGAACACTGAAGCTTTCTTT; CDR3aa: CAGRDTGSGNTEAFF
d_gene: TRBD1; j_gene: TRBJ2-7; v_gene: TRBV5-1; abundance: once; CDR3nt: TGCGCCAGCAGCTCACCGGGACAGGGAAGTGAGCAGTACTTC; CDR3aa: CASSSPGQGSEQYF
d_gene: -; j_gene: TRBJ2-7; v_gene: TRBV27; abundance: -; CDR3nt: TGTGCCAGCAGTTACACAGGGCGCGAGCAGTACTTC; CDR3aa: CASSYTGREQYF
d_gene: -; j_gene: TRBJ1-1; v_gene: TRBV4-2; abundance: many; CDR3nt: TGTGCCAGCAGCCAAGAGGGACGATCCGACACTGAAGCTTTCTTT; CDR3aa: CASSQEGRSDTEAFF
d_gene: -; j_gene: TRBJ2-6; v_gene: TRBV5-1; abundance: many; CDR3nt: TGCGCCTCACAGAAGGGGGATGGGGCCAACGTCCTGACTTTC; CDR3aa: CASQKGDGANVLTF
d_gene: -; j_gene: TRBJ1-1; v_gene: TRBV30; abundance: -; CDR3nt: TGTGCCTGGAGCATAGGTGGGGACTACACTGAAGCTTTCTTT; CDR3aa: CAWSIGGDYTEAFF
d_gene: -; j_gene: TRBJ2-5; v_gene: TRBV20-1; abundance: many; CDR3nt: TGCAGTGCTAGAGGGGAGAGCCGAGAGACCCAGTACTTC; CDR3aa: CSARGESRETQYF
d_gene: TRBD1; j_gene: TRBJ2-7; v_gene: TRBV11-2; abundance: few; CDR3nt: TGTGCCAGCAGCTTAATCCCCGGACAGGGGGTTACCTACGAGCAGTACTTC; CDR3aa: CASSLIPGQGVTYEQYF
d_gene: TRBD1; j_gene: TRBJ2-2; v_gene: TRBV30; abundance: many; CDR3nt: TGTGCCTGGAGTGCTGGGACAGCGAACACCGGGGAGCTGTTTTTT; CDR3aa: CAWSAGTANTGELFF
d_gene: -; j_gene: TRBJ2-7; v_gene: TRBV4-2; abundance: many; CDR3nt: TGTGCCAGCAGACCGACTGACACCTACGAGCAGTACTTC; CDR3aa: CASRPTDTYEQYF
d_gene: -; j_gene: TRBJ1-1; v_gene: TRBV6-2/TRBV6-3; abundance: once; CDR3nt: TGTGCCAGCAGTTACTCGTCAGGTGAAGCTTTCTTT; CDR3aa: CASSYSSGEAFF
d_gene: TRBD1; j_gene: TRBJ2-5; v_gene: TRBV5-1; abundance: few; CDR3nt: TGCGCCAGCAGCTTGGCGACAGGGTATTCTAAAGAGACCCAGTACTTC; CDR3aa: CASSLATGYSKETQYF
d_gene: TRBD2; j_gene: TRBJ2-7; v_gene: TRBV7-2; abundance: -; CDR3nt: TGTGCCAGCAGCTTGACTAGCGGGGGGACGTACGAGCAGTACTTC; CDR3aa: CASSLTSGGTYEQYF